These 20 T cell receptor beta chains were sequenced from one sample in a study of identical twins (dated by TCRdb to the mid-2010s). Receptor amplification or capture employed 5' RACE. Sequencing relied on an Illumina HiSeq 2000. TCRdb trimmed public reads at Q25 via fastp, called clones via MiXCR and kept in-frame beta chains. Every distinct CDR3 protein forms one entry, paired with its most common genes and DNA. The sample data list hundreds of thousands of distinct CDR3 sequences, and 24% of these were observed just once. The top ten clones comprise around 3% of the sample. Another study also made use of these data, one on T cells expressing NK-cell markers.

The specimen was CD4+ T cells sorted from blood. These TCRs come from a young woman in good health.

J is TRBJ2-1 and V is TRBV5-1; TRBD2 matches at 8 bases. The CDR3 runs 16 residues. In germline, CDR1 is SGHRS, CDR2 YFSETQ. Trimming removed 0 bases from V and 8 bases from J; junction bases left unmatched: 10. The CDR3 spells CASSLGTGGLVDEQFF. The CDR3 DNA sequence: TGCGCCAGCAGCTTGGGGACGGGGGGGCTTGTGGATGAGCAGTTCTTC.

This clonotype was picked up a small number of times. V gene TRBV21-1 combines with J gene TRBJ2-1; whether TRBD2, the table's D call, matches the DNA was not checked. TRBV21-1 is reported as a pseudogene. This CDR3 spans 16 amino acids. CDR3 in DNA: TGTGCCAGCAGCAAAGGACCAGCGGGGAATTACAATGAGCAGTTCTTC. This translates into CASSKGPAGNYNEQFF.

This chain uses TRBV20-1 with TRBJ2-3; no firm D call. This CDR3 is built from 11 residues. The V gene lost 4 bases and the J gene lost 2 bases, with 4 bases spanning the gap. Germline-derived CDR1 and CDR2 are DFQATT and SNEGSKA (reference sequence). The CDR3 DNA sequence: TGCAGTGCTATACCCACAGATACGCAGTATTTT. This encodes CSAIPTDTQYF.

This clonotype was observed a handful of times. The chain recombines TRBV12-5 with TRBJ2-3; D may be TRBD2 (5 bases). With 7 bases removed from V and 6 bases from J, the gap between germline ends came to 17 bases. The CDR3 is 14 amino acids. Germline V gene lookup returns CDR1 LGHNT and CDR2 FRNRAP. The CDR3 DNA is TGTGCTAGTGCGGACGGTCGTCGGAGGGATACGCAGTATTTT. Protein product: CASADGRRRDTQYF. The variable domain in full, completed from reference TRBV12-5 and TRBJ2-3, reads DARVTQTPRHKVTEMGQEVTMRCQPILGHNTVFWYRQTMMQGLELLAYFRNRAPLDDSGMPKDRFSAEMPDATLATLKIQPSEPRDSAVYFCASADGRRRDTQYFGPGTRLTVL.

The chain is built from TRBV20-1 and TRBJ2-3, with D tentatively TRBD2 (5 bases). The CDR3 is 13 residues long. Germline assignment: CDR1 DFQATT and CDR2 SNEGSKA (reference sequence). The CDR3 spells CSSGWSKTDTQYF. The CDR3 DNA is TGCAGCTCGGGGTGGAGTAAGACAGATACGCAGTATTTT.

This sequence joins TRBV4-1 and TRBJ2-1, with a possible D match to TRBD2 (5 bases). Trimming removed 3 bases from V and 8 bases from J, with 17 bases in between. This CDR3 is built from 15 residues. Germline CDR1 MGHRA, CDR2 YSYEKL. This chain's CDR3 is CASSQIGEKGYEQFF. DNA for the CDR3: TGCGCCAGCAGCCAGATTGGGGAGAAGGGTTATGAGCAGTTCTTC.

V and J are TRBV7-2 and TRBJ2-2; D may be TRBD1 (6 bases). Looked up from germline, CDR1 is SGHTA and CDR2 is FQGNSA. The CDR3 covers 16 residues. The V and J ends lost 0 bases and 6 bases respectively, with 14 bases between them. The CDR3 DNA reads TGTGCCAGCAGCTTAGCCGGGACACTAGTCCCCGGGGAGCTGTTTTTT. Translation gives CASSLAGTLVPGELFF.

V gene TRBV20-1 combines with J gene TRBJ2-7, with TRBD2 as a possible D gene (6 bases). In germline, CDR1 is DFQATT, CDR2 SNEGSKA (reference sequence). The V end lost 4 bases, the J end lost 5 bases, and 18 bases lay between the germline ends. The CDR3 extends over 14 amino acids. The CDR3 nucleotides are TGCAGTGCTACCGGGAGTTTGGGTACTGACGAGCAGTACTTC. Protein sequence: CSATGSLGTDEQYF.

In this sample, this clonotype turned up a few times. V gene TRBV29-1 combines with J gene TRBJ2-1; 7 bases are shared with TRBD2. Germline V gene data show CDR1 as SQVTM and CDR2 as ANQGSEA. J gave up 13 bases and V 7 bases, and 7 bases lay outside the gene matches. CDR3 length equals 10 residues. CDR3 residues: CSGGEGGQFF. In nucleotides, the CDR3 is TGCAGCGGGGGGGAGGGAGGCCAGTTCTTC.

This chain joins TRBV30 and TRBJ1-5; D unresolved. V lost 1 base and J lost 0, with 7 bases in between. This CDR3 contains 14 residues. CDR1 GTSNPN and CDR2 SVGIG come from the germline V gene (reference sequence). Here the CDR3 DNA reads TGTGCCTGGAGTGGCCCGTATAGCAATCAGCCCCAGCATTTT. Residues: CAWSGPYSNQPQHF.

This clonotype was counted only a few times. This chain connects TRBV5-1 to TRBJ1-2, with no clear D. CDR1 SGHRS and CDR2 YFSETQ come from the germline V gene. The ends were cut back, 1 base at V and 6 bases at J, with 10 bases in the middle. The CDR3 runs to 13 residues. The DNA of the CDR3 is TGCGCCAGCAGCTTGAACGTATGGGATGGCTACACCTTC. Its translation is CASSLNVWDGYTF.

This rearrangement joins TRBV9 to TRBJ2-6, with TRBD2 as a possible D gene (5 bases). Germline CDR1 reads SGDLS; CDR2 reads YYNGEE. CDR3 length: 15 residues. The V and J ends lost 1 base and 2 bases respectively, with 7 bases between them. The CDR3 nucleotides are TGTGCCAGCAGCGTAATCGGGGCTGGGGCCAACGTCCTGACTTTC. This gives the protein CASSVIGAGANVLTF. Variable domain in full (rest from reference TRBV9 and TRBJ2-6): DSGVTQTPKHLITATGQRVTLRCSPRSGDLSVYWYQQSLDQGLQFLIQYYNGEERAKGNILERFSAQQFPDLHSELNLSSLELGDSALYFCASSVIGAGANVLTFGAGSRLTVL.

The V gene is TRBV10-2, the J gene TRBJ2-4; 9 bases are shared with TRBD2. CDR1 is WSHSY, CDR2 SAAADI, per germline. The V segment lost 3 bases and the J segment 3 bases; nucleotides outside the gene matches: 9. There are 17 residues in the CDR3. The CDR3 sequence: CASSELSSGGFKNIQYF. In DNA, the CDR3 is TGCGCCAGCAGTGAATTGAGTAGCGGGGGTTTCAAAAACATTCAGTACTTC.

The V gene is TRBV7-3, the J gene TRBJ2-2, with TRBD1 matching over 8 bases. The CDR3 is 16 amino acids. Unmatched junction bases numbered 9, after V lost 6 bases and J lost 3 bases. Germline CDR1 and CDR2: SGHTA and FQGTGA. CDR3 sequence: CASRRTGGWDTGELFF. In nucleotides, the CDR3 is TGTGCCAGCAGGAGAACAGGGGGTTGGGACACCGGGGAGCTGTTTTTT.

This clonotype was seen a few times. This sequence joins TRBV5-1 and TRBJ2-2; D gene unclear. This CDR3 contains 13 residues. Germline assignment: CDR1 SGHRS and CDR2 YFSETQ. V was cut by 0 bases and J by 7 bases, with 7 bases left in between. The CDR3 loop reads CASSLEPSGELFF. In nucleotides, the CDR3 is TGCGCCAGCAGCTTGGAACCGAGCGGGGAGCTGTTTTTT.

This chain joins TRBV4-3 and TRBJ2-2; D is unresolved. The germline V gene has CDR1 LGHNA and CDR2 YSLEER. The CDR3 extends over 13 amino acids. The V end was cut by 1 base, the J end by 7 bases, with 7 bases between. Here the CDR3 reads CASSQGLIGELFF. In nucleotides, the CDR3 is TGCGCCAGCAGCCAAGGACTCATCGGGGAGCTGTTTTTT.

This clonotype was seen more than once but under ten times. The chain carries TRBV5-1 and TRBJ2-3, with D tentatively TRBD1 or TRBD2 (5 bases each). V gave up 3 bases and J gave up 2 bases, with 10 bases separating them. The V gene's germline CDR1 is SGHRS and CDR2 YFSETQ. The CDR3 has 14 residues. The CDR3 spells CASSWDRLTDTQYF. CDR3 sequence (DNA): TGCGCCAGCAGCTGGGACCGACTCACAGATACGCAGTATTTT.

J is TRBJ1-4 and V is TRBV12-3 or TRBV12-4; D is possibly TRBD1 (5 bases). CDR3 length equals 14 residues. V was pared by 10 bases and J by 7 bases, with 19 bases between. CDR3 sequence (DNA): TGTGCCACTAAACCAGGGACTCTGGCTGAAAAACTGTTTTTT. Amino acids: CATKPGTLAEKLFF.

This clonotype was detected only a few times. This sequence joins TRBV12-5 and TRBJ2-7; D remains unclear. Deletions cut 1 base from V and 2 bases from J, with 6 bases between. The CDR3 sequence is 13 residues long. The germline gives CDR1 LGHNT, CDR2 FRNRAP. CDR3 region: CASGLGAPYEQYF. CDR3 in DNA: TGTGCTAGTGGTTTGGGGGCTCCCTACGAGCAGTACTTC.

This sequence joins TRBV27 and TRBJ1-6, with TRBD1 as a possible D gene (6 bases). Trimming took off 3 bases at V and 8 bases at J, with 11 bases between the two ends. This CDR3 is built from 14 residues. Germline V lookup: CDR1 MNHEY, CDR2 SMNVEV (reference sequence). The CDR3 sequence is CASSFQPGDSPLHF. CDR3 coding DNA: TGTGCCAGCAGTTTCCAGCCAGGGGATTCACCCCTCCACTTT.